Listed here are 2 T cell receptor beta chains from one sample, sequenced in a study of T cell responses to AZD1222 COVID-19 vaccine. Sequencing used immunoSEQ multiplex PCR; TCRdb keeps in-frame clones, though not all of them. The repertoire holds some 170,000 clones, with 85% to 90% as singletons. The material was peripheral blood, obtained 28 days after the second dose of the MenACWY control vaccine. These receptors originate from an adult who received the MenACWY meningococcal vaccine as a control.

For the CDR3, the DNA is TGTGCCAGCAGTGAACTCGGGGTTAGTTATGGCTACACCTTC. Its protein product is CASSELGVSYGYTF. The chain carries TRBV6-1 and TRBJ1-2, with unresolved D. The CDR3 contains 14 residues. V lost 2 bases to trimming and J lost 5 bases, with 12 bases between them. Germline loops: CDR1 MNHNS, CDR2 SASEGT.

This clone was recorded once. The chain joins TRBV19 to TRBJ1-2; the D gene is possibly TRBD1 (6 bases). The CDR3 has 14 amino acids. Germline values: CDR1 LNHDA, CDR2 SQIVND (reference sequence). V was clipped by 7 bases and J by 4 bases, with 16 bases between them. The chain's CDR3 is CASTQRWGPYGYTF. The CDR3 DNA reads as TGTGCCAGTACCCAACGCTGGGGGCCCTATGGCTACACCTTC.